This T cell receptor (beta chain) is drawn from a study of OX40 agonist ivuxolimab in advanced cancers. Measured with immunoSEQ multiplex PCR; TCRdb has only the in-frame clones, and not every one. The profile covers 32,000 or so clones, with 80% to 90% appearing a single time and around 20% taken by the ten largest. Germline V CDR1 and CDR2: GTSNPN, SVGIG (reference sequence). V shed 5 bases and J shed 1 base, with 13 bases lying between them. The CDR3 consists of 14 residues. Turning to this clone: Its specificity is unknown.

Study observations and caveats: Clones of CD4+ and CD8+ blood T cells grew by week 6 at doses of 0.1 to 3.0 mg/kg.

The rearrangement joins TRBV30 to TRBJ2-3; D assignment may be TRBD1 or TRBD2 (5 bases each). The sequencing used CD4+ or CD8+ T cells sorted from blood, collected in a trial of the OX40 agonist ivuxolimab. The receptor's source is an adult with an advanced solid tumor such as melanoma, head and neck, liver or kidney cancer. The CDR3 sequence is CAWGGVSGTDTQYF. In DNA form, the CDR3 reads TGTGCCTGGGGGGGAGTGTCGGGCACAGATACGCAGTATTTT.